This passage covers 24 T cell receptor beta chains from one sample sequenced in a study of cytomegalovirus exposure and HLA in healthy donors. TCRdb keeps only in-frame clones here, not all; method: immunoSEQ multiplex PCR. The table has about 68,000 clones, about 90% seen once. The sample comprised PBMCs. The receptor set was obtained from a man between 18 and 35 years old in good health and CMV-seronegative.

J is TRBJ2-1 and V is TRBV18; 7 nucleotides line up with TRBD2. J gave up 4 bases and V 5 bases, and 8 bases lay outside the gene matches. The CDR3 contains 15 residues. Per germline, CDR1 KGHSH and CDR2 LQKENI. This CDR3 is CASSIMPSGYNEQFF. The CDR3 bases are TGTGCCAGCTCAATCATGCCTAGCGGTTACAATGAGCAGTTCTTC.

The J gene is TRBJ2-3, the V gene TRBV5-1, with D possibly TRBD2 on 6 matching bases. Between the trimmed V and J ends, which lost 4 bases and 0 bases, there was a span of 15 bases. CDR3 length: 16 residues. In germline, CDR1 is SGHRS, CDR2 YFSETQ. The CDR3 loop reads CASSPGDLSSTDTQYF. CDR3 sequence (DNA): TGCGCCAGCAGCCCGGGGGACCTAAGTAGCACAGATACGCAGTATTTT.

The chain combines TRBV19 with TRBJ1-1; TRBD1 might be the D (6 bases). The CDR3 loop spans 14 amino acids. Trimming removed 6 bases from V and 1 base from J, with 12 bases in between. CDR1 is LNHDA, CDR2 SQIVND, per germline (reference sequence). The CDR3: CASSPRDTNTEAFF. In nucleotides, the CDR3 is TGTGCCAGTAGCCCCCGGGACACGAACACTGAAGCTTTCTTT. Filled out from reference TRBV19 and TRBJ1-1, the complete variable domain reads DGGITQSPKYLFRKEGQNVTLSCEQNLNHDAMYWYRQDPGQGLRLIYYSQIVNDFQKGDIAEGYSVSREKKESFPLTVTSAQKNPTAFYLCASSPRDTNTEAFFGQGTRLTVV.

This clone turned up a few times. The rearrangement uses TRBV5-5 and TRBJ2-7, with D possibly TRBD2 on 6 matching bases. The germline gives CDR1 SGHKS, CDR2 YYEKEE (reference sequence). The V end was cut by 8 bases, the J end by 2 bases, with 17 bases between. This CDR3 contains 14 residues. CDR3 nucleotide sequence: TGTGCCAGTATCCCCCGTCGGGGGACCTACGAGCAGTACTTC. Protein sequence: CASIPRRGTYEQYF.

J is TRBJ2-1 and V is TRBV9; the match to TRBD2 covers 11 bases. CDR3 length equals 15 residues. Germline CDR1 is SGDLS and CDR2 is YYNGEE. Trimming cost V 0 bases and J 9 bases; bases outside gene matches: 5. CDR3 in amino acids: CASSVGLAGGIEQFF. DNA for the CDR3: TGTGCCAGCAGCGTAGGGCTAGCGGGAGGAATTGAGCAGTTCTTC.

The rearrangement links TRBV6-6 to TRBJ2-7; 7 bases line up with TRBD1. Trimming at V came to 6 bases and at J to 5 bases, leaving 13 bases not matched to a gene. CDR1 is MNHNY and CDR2 is SVGAGI in the germline V gene (reference sequence). This CDR3 has 15 amino acids. This CDR3 is CASSSHQGQPDEQYF. CDR3 sequence (DNA): TGTGCCAGCAGCTCCCACCAGGGACAGCCGGACGAGCAGTACTTC.

This chain connects TRBV19 to TRBJ1-5, with TRBD1 matching over 7 bases. The CDR3 has 15 amino acids. Per the germline V gene, CDR1 is LNHDA and CDR2 is SQIVND (reference sequence). Trimming removed 10 bases from V and 3 bases from J; junction bases left unmatched: 12. The CDR3 here is CATQDREFINQPQHF. For the CDR3, the DNA is TGTGCCACCCAAGACAGGGAGTTTATCAATCAGCCCCAGCATTTT.

The V and J genes are TRBV5-1 and TRBJ1-1; D might be TRBD1 (5 bases). V gave up 5 bases and J gave up 11 bases, with 19 bases separating them. Per germline, CDR1 SGHRS and CDR2 YFSETQ. CDR3 size: 13 residues. CDR3 bases: TGCGCCAGCAGTGATTCCACCCAGGGTTTGGCTTTCTTT. Its translation is CASSDSTQGLAFF.

The chain joins TRBV4-3 to TRBJ1-2; 7 positions match TRBD1. Germline V gene data show CDR1 as LGHNA and CDR2 as YSLEER. CDR3 size: 16 residues. With V trimmed by 0 bases and J by 2 bases, 6 bases remained unmatched. The DNA for the CDR3 is TGCGCCAGCAGCCAAGATAGACAGGGTTTCAACTATGGCTACACCTTC. Its protein product is CASSQDRQGFNYGYTF.

This chain connects TRBV28 to TRBJ2-2; 9 bases are a match to TRBD1. Germline V CDR1 and CDR2: MDHEN, SYDVKM. This CDR3 has 12 residues. J was trimmed by 13 bases and V by 2 bases; bases with no gene match: 2. CDR3 nucleotides: TGTGCCAGCAGTTTAAAGGGACAGGGGCTGTTTTTT. It is translated as CASSLKGQGLFF.

The rearrangement joins TRBV4-2 to TRBJ2-3, with TRBD2 matching over 8 bases. Looked up from germline, CDR1 is LGHNA and CDR2 is YNFKEQ. Trimming at V came to 0 bases and at J to 4 bases, leaving 6 bases not matched to a gene. This CDR3 has 16 amino acids. CDR3 sequence reads: CASSQDFSGGPDTQYF. DNA of the CDR3: TGTGCCAGCAGCCAAGATTTTTCGGGAGGGCCAGATACGCAGTATTTT.

This rearrangement joins TRBV19 to TRBJ2-1; the D gene is possibly TRBD2 (6 bases). Germline CDR1 reads LNHDA; CDR2 reads SQIVND (reference sequence). CDR3 length: 13 amino acids. Trimming took off 3 bases at V and 8 bases at J, with 11 bases between the two ends. The CDR3 sequence is CASSMFGGDEQFF. For the CDR3, the DNA is TGTGCCAGTAGTATGTTCGGGGGAGATGAGCAGTTCTTC.

V and J are TRBV7-9 and TRBJ2-4, with TRBD1 matching 9 bases. This CDR3 has 15 residues. Germline V CDR1 and CDR2: SEHNR, FQNEAQ (reference sequence). With V trimmed by 4 bases and J by 5 bases, 6 bases remained unmatched. The chain's CDR3 is CASSWWTGAENIQYF. The CDR3 region has the DNA TGTGCCAGCAGCTGGTGGACAGGGGCCGAAAACATTCAGTACTTC. Together with reference TRBV7-9 and TRBJ2-4, the CDR3 gives the full variable domain: DTGVSQNPRHKITKRGQNVTFRCDPISEHNRLYWYRQTLGQGPEFLTYFQNEAQLEKSRLLSDRFSAERPKGSFSTLEIQRTEQGDSAMYLCASSWWTGAENIQYFGAGTRLSVL.

V usage is TRBV10-3 and J usage is TRBJ2-1; 14 bases are shared with TRBD2. V trimming: 6 bases; J trimming: 5 bases; junction bases outside the gene matches: 6. The germline CDR1 and CDR2 sequences are ENHRY and SYGVKD. The CDR3 spans 16 residues. The CDR3 reads CAIRRTSGRFDNEQFF. Here the CDR3 DNA reads TGTGCCATCAGGCGGACTAGCGGGAGGTTCGACAATGAGCAGTTCTTC.

This chain's CDR3 is CASSVEQGFLYEQFF. CDR3 coding DNA: TGTGCCAGCAGCGTAGAACAGGGCTTTTTGTATGAGCAGTTCTTC. The chain combines TRBV9 with TRBJ2-1; perhaps TRBD1 as D (6 bases). V gave up 0 bases and J gave up 8 bases, with 15 bases separating them. This CDR3 region has 15 residues. Germline V gives CDR1 SGDLS, CDR2 YYNGEE.

This clone was found once. V is TRBV10-3 and J is TRBJ1-5, with D possibly being TRBD1 (6 bases). CDR1 is ENHRY and CDR2 is SYGVKD in the germline V gene. This CDR3 spans 14 amino acids. The V gene lost 6 bases and the J gene lost 1 base, with 10 bases spanning the gap. The CDR3 sequence is CAISPTGSNQPQHF. Written as DNA, the CDR3 is TGTGCCATCAGCCCCACAGGGAGCAATCAGCCCCAGCATTTT.

This chain links TRBV7-9 with TRBJ1-1; D might be TRBD1 (6 bases). The CDR3 totals 16 residues. Germline V lookup: CDR1 SEHNR, CDR2 FQNEAQ (reference sequence). The V gene lost 4 bases and the J gene lost 5 bases, with 20 bases spanning the gap. CDR3 in amino acids: CASSYVGVGRGTEAFF. The CDR3 nucleotides read TGTGCCAGCAGCTACGTGGGGGTCGGCAGGGGAACTGAAGCTTTCTTT.

The genes are TRBV6-5 and TRBJ1-4, with D perhaps TRBD1 (5 bases). The CDR3 consists of 15 residues. Germline assignment: CDR1 MNHEY and CDR2 SVGAGI. V lost 4 bases and J 6 bases, leaving 15 bases between the germline ends. CDR3 DNA: TGTGCCAGCAGTTTAAGGGGCCCGGAGTATGAAAAACTGTTTTTT. Protein product: CASSLRGPEYEKLFF.

J is TRBJ2-1 and V is TRBV25-1, with 8 positions matching TRBD1. Germline loops: CDR1 MGHDK, CDR2 SYGVNS. V gave up 3 bases and J gave up 3 bases; unmatched junction bases: 10. The CDR3 sequence is 17 residues long. CDR3 region: CASSDPPGQGRYNEQFF. The DNA of the CDR3 is TGTGCCAGCAGTGACCCCCCCGGACAGGGCCGCTACAATGAGCAGTTCTTC.

The chain recombines TRBV29-1 with TRBJ1-2, with no clear D. Deletions cut 1 base from V and 7 bases from J, with 10 bases between. CDR3 length: 12 residues. Germline CDR1 is SQVTM and CDR2 is ANQGSEA. This CDR3 is CSVEVDEGGYTF. The CDR3 region has the DNA TGCAGCGTTGAAGTTGATGAGGGTGGCTACACCTTC.

The gene calls are TRBV15 and TRBJ2-7; perhaps TRBD1 as D (6 bases). Germline loops: CDR1 LNHNV, CDR2 YYDKDF (reference sequence). The V end was cut by 5 bases, the J end by 6 bases, with 17 bases between. CDR3 length: 14 residues. CDR3 loop: CATSDHRDSGEQYF. CDR3 sequence (DNA): TGTGCCACCAGCGACCACAGGGATTCGGGCGAGCAGTACTTC.

The V gene is TRBV19, the J gene TRBJ1-1; D is unclear. The CDR3 sequence is 13 residues long. V was pared by 1 base and J by 3 bases, with 6 bases between. Germline-derived CDR1 and CDR2 are LNHDA and SQIVND (reference sequence). CDR3: CASSIALYTEAFF. Written as DNA, the CDR3 is TGTGCCAGTAGTATAGCCTTGTACACTGAAGCTTTCTTT.

The chain combines TRBV28 with TRBJ2-7; TRBD1 matches at 10 bases. CDR3 length equals 14 residues. J gave up 3 bases and V 8 bases, and 7 bases lay outside the gene matches. CDR1 is MDHEN and CDR2 is SYDVKM in the germline V gene. For the CDR3, the DNA is TGTGCCAGCGGGACAGGGGCCACCAACTACGAGCAGTACTTC. Translation: CASGTGATNYEQYF.

The genes are TRBV30 and TRBJ1-2, with a weak D call TRBD1 (5 bases). Per the germline V gene, CDR1 is GTSNPN and CDR2 is SVGIG (reference sequence). The CDR3 extends over 11 amino acids. The V end was cut by 0 bases, the J end by 10 bases, with 9 bases between. CDR3 amino acids: CAWSVLGDYTF. For the CDR3, the DNA is TGTGCCTGGAGTGTTCTAGGGGACTACACCTTC.